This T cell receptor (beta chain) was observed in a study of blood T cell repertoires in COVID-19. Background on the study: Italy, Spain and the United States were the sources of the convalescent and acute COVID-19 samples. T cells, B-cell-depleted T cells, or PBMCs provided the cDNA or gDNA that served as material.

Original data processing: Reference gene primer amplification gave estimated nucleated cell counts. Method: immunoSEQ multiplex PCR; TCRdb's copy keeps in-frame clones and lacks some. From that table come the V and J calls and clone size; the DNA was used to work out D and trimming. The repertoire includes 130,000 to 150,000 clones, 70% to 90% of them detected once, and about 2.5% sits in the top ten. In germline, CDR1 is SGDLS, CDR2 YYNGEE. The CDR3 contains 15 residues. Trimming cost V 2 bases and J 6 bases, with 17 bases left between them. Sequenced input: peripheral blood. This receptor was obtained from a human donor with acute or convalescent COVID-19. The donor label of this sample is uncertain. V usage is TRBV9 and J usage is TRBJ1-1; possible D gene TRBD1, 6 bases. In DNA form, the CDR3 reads TGTGCCAGCAGCGTCCAGGGGACGTCCTATTCTGAAGCTTTCTTT. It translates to CASSVQGTSYSEAFF.